This T cell receptor (beta chain) comes out of a study of shared clonotypes between healthy human individuals. The authors ran unsorted PBMC replicate PCRs on around 320 ng DNA, approximately 30,000 T cell genomes. Sequencing was performed with immunoSEQ multiplex PCR; in TCRdb, only in-frame clones are kept and a portion is missing. In the table there are hundreds of thousands of clones, around 77% of which are singletons. Approximately 100 million PBMCs per unsorted sample were used for genomic DNA. Germline V gene data show CDR1 as MDHEN and CDR2 as SYDVKM. This CDR3 has 16 residues. V shed 4 bases and J 4 bases; nucleotides not matched to a gene: 8.

What was sequenced was PBMCs. The J gene is TRBJ1-1, the V gene TRBV28; 11 bases align to TRBD1. The TCR comes from a woman in her thirties or forties in good health. Some clones in this sample may be carry-over from other donors' samples. The CDR3: CASSSRTGGGITEAFF. DNA of the CDR3: TGTGCCAGCAGTTCCCGGACAGGGGGCGGCATCACTGAAGCTTTCTTT.